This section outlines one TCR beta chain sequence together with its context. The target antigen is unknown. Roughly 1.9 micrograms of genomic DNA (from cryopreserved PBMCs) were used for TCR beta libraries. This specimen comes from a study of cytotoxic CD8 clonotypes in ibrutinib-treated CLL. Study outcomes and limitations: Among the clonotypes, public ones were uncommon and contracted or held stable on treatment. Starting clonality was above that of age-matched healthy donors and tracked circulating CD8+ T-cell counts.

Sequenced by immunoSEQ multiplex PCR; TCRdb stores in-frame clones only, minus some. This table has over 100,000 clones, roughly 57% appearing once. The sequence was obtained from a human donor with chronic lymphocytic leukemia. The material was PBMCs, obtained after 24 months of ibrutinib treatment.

The CDR3 DNA reads as TGCGCCAGCAGCTTTAGCGGGGGGGCAAGGAATGAGCAGTTCTTC. Encoded protein: CASSFSGGARNEQFF. V and J are TRBV5-1 and TRBJ2-1; 11 bases are a match to TRBD2. J was trimmed by 7 bases and V by 2 bases; bases with no gene match: 5. The germline V gene encodes CDR1 SGHRS and CDR2 YFSETQ. The CDR3 consists of 15 residues.